This paragraph covers one T cell receptor beta chain sequence. What it binds is unknown. The V gene lost 0 bases and the J gene lost 1 base, with 16 bases spanning the gap. Per the germline V gene, CDR1 is LNHNV and CDR2 is YYDKDF (reference sequence). CDR3 length: 18 residues. The data were taken from a study of vaccination effects on CD4 cells after COVID-19. Study in general: Before sequencing took place, the ViraFEST assay used viral peptide pools to expand antigen-specific CD4+ T cells.

Some clones are missing from TCRdb's copy, which holds only in-frame ones; the method was immunoSEQ multiplex PCR. The table lists roughly 68,000 clones, 72% of them singletons, with under 30% in the top ten. Researchers isolated CD4+ T cells once about eleven days of culture had elapsed. The receptor's source is a human donor who had a prior SARS-CoV-2 infection. The rearrangement uses TRBV15 and TRBJ1-3; no clear D. Sequences were derived from CD4+ T cells from PBMCs cultured without peptide, sampled before COVID-19 vaccination. Here the CDR3 DNA reads TGTGCCACCAGCAGAGATCTTGGTTGGGAAGCTTCTGGAAACACCATATATTTT. It specifies CATSRDLGWEASGNTIYF.